This T cell receptor beta chain was captured by sequencing in a study of blood T cell repertoires in COVID-19. Germline-derived CDR1 and CDR2 are SGHRS and YFSETQ. This CDR3 comprises 15 residues. V shed 0 bases, J shed 7 bases, and the junction held 1 base outside the gene matches. This clone has at least ten counts. The sample holds other DNA sequences that translate to the same CDR3. In the authors' workflow: Scientists estimated how many nucleated cells there were by amplifying reference gene primers. Measured with immunoSEQ multiplex PCR; TCRdb has only the in-frame clones, and not every one. That table is the source of V, J and clone size, and D and trimming were worked out from the DNA. The sample yields about 210,000 clones, over 75% seen once.

Material: PBMCs or T cells enriched from blood (not recorded which). The receptor was derived from a young man with acute COVID-19. V usage is TRBV5-1 and J usage is TRBJ1-6; 10 bases map to TRBD1. The CDR3 sequence is CASSLGDRGNSPLHF. The CDR3 coding sequence is TGCGCCAGCAGCTTGGGGGACAGGGGCAATTCACCCCTCCACTTT.